The 24 T cell receptor beta chains below all came from one sample that was sequenced in a study of CD8 T cells in Susac syndrome (dated by TCRdb to 2018 to 2020). The library was made by the immunoSEQ multiplex PCR assay. RNA was extracted with the RNeasy kit and 0.5 to 1 ug was reverse transcribed using random hexamers. In TCRdb, the public reads were trimmed at Q25 with fastp and aligned with MiXCR, with productive beta chains retained. Rows with a matching CDR3 protein are joined into one entry that keeps the most common DNA and genes. The sample table contains about 83,000 distinct CDR3 sequences; only one count was recorded for around 96% of them. Of the sample, approximately 0.42% falls within the top ten clones. The material sequenced was CD8+ T cells from PBMCs. These receptors all come from a human donor with Susac syndrome.

The chain uses TRBV24-1 and TRBJ1-2; TRBD1 aligns across 10 bases. The CDR3 loop spans 13 amino acids. Germline CDR1 and CDR2: KGHDR and SFDVKD. With 5 bases clipped from V and 6 bases from J, the junction kept 2 bases outside the gene matches. CDR3 nucleotide sequence: TGTGCCACCAGTGTAGGGACAGGGGATGGCTACACCTTC. Encoded protein: CATSVGTGDGYTF.

The chain has TRBV5-6 and TRBJ2-7; 7 nucleotides align to TRBD2. J lost 5 bases, V lost 5 bases, and 10 bases had no gene match. There are 14 residues in the CDR3. CDR1 SGHDT and CDR2 YYEEEE come from the germline V gene. The CDR3 DNA follows: TGTGCCAGCAGTTTCATCGACAGCGGGGACGAGCAGTACGTC. Its protein product is CASSFIDSGDEQYV.

The rearrangement joins TRBV28 to TRBJ2-2; D unresolved. V shed 7 bases and J shed 1 base, with 4 bases lying between them. The CDR3 is 12 amino acids. Germline loops: CDR1 MDHEN, CDR2 SYDVKM. CDR3 sequence reads: CASKKNTGELFF. The DNA for the CDR3 is TGTGCCAGCAAGAAGAACACCGGGGAGCTGTTTTTT.

The V call is TRBV19, the J call TRBJ2-7; a weak D match, TRBD1 (5 bases). The V end lost 5 bases, the J end lost 3 bases, and 11 bases lay between the germline ends. The CDR3 runs to 13 residues. Germline assignment: CDR1 LNHDA and CDR2 SQIVND (reference sequence). The CDR3, as DNA: TGTGCCAGTAGTGCAGGGCAGGGCTACGAGCAGTACTTC. Protein sequence: CASSAGQGYEQYF.

The CDR3 spells CSVEKGTGAPGELFF. The CDR3 nucleotides read TGCAGCGTCGAAAAAGGGACAGGGGCCCCCGGGGAGCTGTTTTTT. This chain joins TRBV29-1 and TRBJ2-2, with TRBD1 matching over 10 bases. The CDR3 contains 15 residues. V trimming: 6 bases; J trimming: 6 bases; junction bases outside the gene matches: 10. The V gene's germline CDR1 is SQVTM and CDR2 ANQGSEA.

The rearrangement uses TRBV9 and TRBJ2-1; TRBD2 agrees at 8 bases. Germline V gene data show CDR1 as SGDLS and CDR2 as YYNGEE. J was trimmed by 6 bases and V by 2 bases; bases with no gene match: 4. This CDR3 is built from 14 residues. CDR3 nucleotide sequence: TGTGCCAGCAGCGTTAGCGGGACTCTCAATGAGCAGTTCTTC. It yields the protein CASSVSGTLNEQFF. Full variable domain (rest looked up from reference TRBV9 and TRBJ2-1): DSGVTQTPKHLITATGQRVTLRCSPRSGDLSVYWYQQSLDQGLQFLIQYYNGEERAKGNILERFSAQQFPDLHSELNLSSLELGDSALYFCASSVSGTLNEQFFGPGTRLTVL.

This clonotype occurred once. CDR3 coding DNA: TGCGCCAGCAGCTTGAGTTCTGGACTAGACTTCACAGATACGCAGTATTTT. Amino acids: CASSLSSGLDFTDTQYF. The chain has TRBV5-1 and TRBJ2-3, with 7 positions matching TRBD2. CDR1 SGHRS and CDR2 YFSETQ come from the germline V gene. The length of the CDR3 is 17 residues. The J segment lost 2 bases and the V segment lost 1 base, leaving 10 bases of the junction unmatched. The variable domain in full, completed from reference TRBV5-1 and TRBJ2-3, reads KAGVTQTPRYLIKTRGQQVTLSCSPISGHRSVSWYQQTPGQGLQFLFEYFSETQRNKGNFPGRFSGRQFSNSRSEMNVSTLELGDSALYLCASSLSSGLDFTDTQYFGPGTRLTVL.

The chain couples TRBV7-3 to TRBJ1-5; TRBD1 might be the D (6 bases). Germline V gene lookup returns CDR1 SGHTA and CDR2 FQGTGA. The CDR3 totals 17 residues. The V end was cut by 0 bases, the J end by 4 bases, with 16 bases between. The CDR3 DNA is TGTGCCAGCAGCTTAACTTTCATCGACAGGCCGAATCAGCCCCAGCATTTT. This sequence encodes CASSLTFIDRPNQPQHF.

This chain links TRBV18 with TRBJ1-2; D gene unclear. Trimming removed 3 bases from V and 4 bases from J, with 12 bases in between. The CDR3 sequence is 14 residues long. CDR1 and CDR2 (germline): KGHSH, LQKENI. CDR3 coding DNA: TGTGCCAGCTCACCCACAGTATCGATCTATGGCTACACCTTC. Translated, it gives CASSPTVSIYGYTF.

V is TRBV6-1 and J is TRBJ1-5; D call uncertain. CDR3 length: 15 residues. The germline gives CDR1 MNHNS, CDR2 SASEGT. The V gene lost 2 bases and the J gene lost 1 base, with 9 bases spanning the gap. The CDR3 sequence is CASSESEYSNQPQHF. DNA for the CDR3: TGTGCCAGCAGTGAAAGTGAGTACAGCAATCAGCCCCAGCATTTT.

V gene TRBV7-8 combines with J gene TRBJ2-7; 12 nucleotides agree with TRBD2. Per germline, CDR1 SGHVS and CDR2 FQNEAQ. This CDR3 comprises 15 residues. The junction had 9 bases not matched to a gene; V was cut back by 7 bases and J by 5 bases. The CDR3 spells CASNALAGGPHEQYF. The CDR3 coding sequence is TGTGCCAGCAACGCACTAGCGGGAGGACCCCACGAGCAGTACTTC.

This clonotype was recorded once. This rearrangement joins TRBV5-1 to TRBJ2-7; perhaps TRBD2 as D (7 bases). Deletions cut 4 bases from V and 5 bases from J, with 16 bases between. The CDR3 extends over 14 amino acids. Germline loops: CDR1 SGHRS, CDR2 YFSETQ. Here the CDR3 reads CASSIEAGAHEQYF. The CDR3 coding sequence is TGCGCCAGCAGCATTGAGGCGGGGGCCCACGAGCAGTACTTC.

This clonotype was detected once. This chain joins TRBV4-1 and TRBJ1-2; D is unclear. Trimming took 0 bases from V and 6 from J, leaving 8 bases between them. The CDR3 runs to 13 residues. Per the germline V gene, CDR1 is MGHRA and CDR2 is YSYEKL. The CDR3 protein is CASSQEIKDGYTF. CDR3 sequence (DNA): TGCGCCAGCAGCCAAGAGATAAAGGATGGCTACACCTTC.

This clonotype was seen only a few times. This sequence joins TRBV6-5 and TRBJ1-5; TRBD1 is a possible D gene (6 bases). Germline V gene lookup returns CDR1 MNHEY and CDR2 SVGAGI. V was trimmed by 4 bases and J by 6 bases, leaving 10 bases between them. This CDR3 region has 13 residues. CDR3 protein: CASSLTGGQPQHF. The CDR3 coding sequence is TGTGCCAGCAGTTTGACAGGCGGTCAGCCCCAGCATTTT.

V usage is TRBV20-1 and J usage is TRBJ1-2; unclear D gene. The V end was cut by 7 bases, the J end by 10 bases, with 13 bases between. The CDR3 sequence is 10 residues long. CDR1 is DFQATT and CDR2 is SNEGSKA in the germline V gene (reference sequence). For the CDR3, the DNA is TGCAGTGTGTTCGGGCAAGCCTACACCTTC. Translation: CSVFGQAYTF.

This chain uses TRBV6-2 or TRBV6-3 with TRBJ2-1; 7 bases agree with TRBD1. Germline CDR1 reads MNHEY; CDR2 reads SVGEGT. V was pared by 5 bases and J by 7 bases, with 8 bases of the junction left unmatched. The CDR3 is 14 residues long. This chain's CDR3 is CASSPGGSGNEQFF. CDR3 bases: TGTGCCAGCAGTCCAGGGGGAAGTGGAAATGAGCAGTTCTTC.

The J gene is TRBJ2-3, the V gene TRBV5-1; weak D call: TRBD2 (6 bases). The CDR3 contains 14 residues. From germline, CDR1 is SGHRS and CDR2 YFSETQ. Trimming left V 5 bases short and J 3 bases short, with 13 bases between. CDR3 protein: CASSQSGETDTQYF. The CDR3 coding sequence is TGCGCCAGCAGTCAGTCGGGGGAGACAGATACGCAGTATTTT.

This sequence joins TRBV28 and TRBJ2-5; D tentatively fits TRBD1 or TRBD2 (5 bases each). This CDR3 has 15 amino acids. Germline lookup yields CDR1 MDHEN and CDR2 SYDVKM. V was trimmed by 5 bases and J by 4 bases, leaving 17 bases between them. CDR3 protein: CASSKWTGTPETQYF. The CDR3 nucleotides are TGTGCCAGCAGTAAGTGGACGGGGACCCCAGAGACCCAGTACTTC.

The J gene is TRBJ2-1, the V gene TRBV29-1; TRBD2 aligns across 7 bases. Germline V gene data show CDR1 as SQVTM and CDR2 as ANQGSEA. CDR3 length: 20 residues. V lost 3 bases, J lost 4 bases, and 24 bases stayed unmatched. CDR3: CSVDGFWGGRAGVSYNEQFF. CDR3 bases: TGCAGCGTTGACGGGTTCTGGGGCGGTAGGGCGGGAGTTAGTTACAATGAGCAGTTCTTC.

The V gene is TRBV3-1, the J gene TRBJ1-2; D not certain. V was shortened by 4 bases and J by 2 bases, with 2 bases between the two germline ends. The CDR3 is 11 amino acids. Germline V lookup: CDR1 LGHDT, CDR2 YNNKEL (reference sequence). The CDR3 here is CASSPNYGYTF. In DNA, the CDR3 is TGTGCCAGCAGCCCCAACTATGGCTACACCTTC.

The V and J genes are TRBV9 and TRBJ1-1; a weak D match, TRBD1 (5 bases). The CDR3 extends over 14 amino acids. Germline values: CDR1 SGDLS, CDR2 YYNGEE. V lost 2 bases to trimming and J lost 7 bases, with 15 bases between them. The CDR3 protein is CASSVHDSTREAFF. The CDR3 bases are TGTGCCAGCAGCGTTCACGACAGTACCCGTGAAGCTTTCTTT.

The V call is TRBV9, the J call TRBJ1-6; D call uncertain. There are 15 residues in the CDR3. V was cut by 3 bases and J by 0 bases, with 7 bases left in between. Germline values: CDR1 SGDLS, CDR2 YYNGEE. In DNA, the CDR3 is TGTGCCAGCAGCGACCGGGGCTCCTATAATTCACCCCTCCACTTT. The encoded protein is CASSDRGSYNSPLHF.

The V and J genes are TRBV29-1 and TRBJ2-1; D perhaps matches TRBD1 (5 bases). Trimming took off 1 base at V and 7 bases at J, with 14 bases between the two ends. From germline, CDR1 is SQVTM and CDR2 ANQGSEA. This CDR3 region has 14 residues. CDR3 loop: CSVEGQGKSNEQFF. Written as DNA, the CDR3 is TGCAGCGTTGAAGGGCAGGGTAAGAGTAATGAGCAGTTCTTC.

This chain uses TRBV7-9 with TRBJ2-5, with D perhaps matching TRBD2 (6 bases). From germline, CDR1 is SEHNR and CDR2 FQNEAQ (reference sequence). V shed 6 bases and J shed 5 bases, with 10 bases lying between them. The length of the CDR3 is 12 residues. CDR3 sequence reads: CASRRESETQYF. In nucleotides, the CDR3 is TGTGCCAGCAGACGGGAGTCGGAGACCCAGTACTTC. The full variable domain, rest sourced from reference TRBV7-9 and TRBJ2-5, is DTGVSQNPRHKITKRGQNVTFRCDPISEHNRLYWYRQTLGQGPEFLTYFQNEAQLEKSRLLSDRFSAERPKGSFSTLEIQRTEQGDSAMYLCASRRESETQYFGPGTRLLVL.